This section outlines one TCR beta chain sequence together with its context. The antigen is unknown. This entry comes from a study of cytomegalovirus exposure and HLA in healthy donors. Background on the study: One earlier analysis, a look at about 179 million T cells, found roughly 110 million unique TCR beta sequences.

The study's findings and limits: Researchers counted around 180 TCR beta chains as cytomegalovirus-associated. In an earlier analysis, about 87% or about 30%: the productive usage of most TCR beta V segments. The study reported that TCR beta sequences accurately predicted HLA-A and HLA-B alleles in most subjects.

The trim removed 3 bases at V and 4 bases at J, leaving 3 bases unmatched. CDR1 is SGHVS and CDR2 is FQNEAQ in the germline V gene. The CDR3 contains 15 residues. PCR primers comprised 60 Vbeta and 13 Jbeta primers. The protocol was immunoSEQ multiplex PCR, while the TCRdb copy is restricted to in-frame clones and leaves out a portion. The sample carries about 140,000 clones, around 80% recorded once. The sample taken for sequencing was PBMCs. V is TRBV7-8 and J is TRBJ2-3, with 11 bases that match TRBD2. The sequence came from a man aged 18 to 29 in good health and CMV-seropositive. The CDR3 sequence: CASSFTSGSSDTQYF. CDR3 bases: TGTGCCAGCAGCTTCACTAGCGGGAGTTCAGATACGCAGTATTTT.